The clone carrying this TCR beta chain was detected once. The CDR3 is 15 residues long. Trimming took 7 bases from V and 1 from J; bases not matched to a gene: 7. The germline V gene has CDR1 MRHNA and CDR2 SNTAGT. This table comes from immunoSEQ multiplex PCR, and its TCRdb copy is limited to in-frame clones, with some not included. The table includes 60,000 to 85,000 clones, around 67% detected once. The record originates from a study of blood T cell repertoires in COVID-19. V and J are TRBV6-4 and TRBJ1-5; 7 bases match TRBD1. The sequenced sample consisted of peripheral blood. This TCR was recovered from a human donor with acute or convalescent COVID-19. The donor label of this sample is uncertain. The CDR3 DNA reads TGTGCCAGCACAGACAGGGCGGTGAGCAATCAGCCCCAGCATTTT. It translates to CASTDRAVSNQPQHF.